This T cell receptor (beta chain) was observed in a study of T cell repertoires in cytomegalovirus infection. The wider study: It was recently identified HLA-C-restricted and well-studied HLA-B-restricted CMV epitopes that the study used. CMV infection plus the matching HLA type was flagged by public TCR beta signatures.

TCRdb reanalysed the reads using MiXCR and keeps one entry per CDR3 protein. The data hold roughly 700,000 distinct CDR3 sequences, with around 35% observed a single time. This clonotype was observed a handful of times. As yet, its antigen is unknown. CDR3 length: 13 amino acids. With 5 bases removed from V and 2 bases from J, the gap between germline ends came to 9 bases. Germline V CDR1 and CDR2: LNHNV, YYDKDF (reference sequence). Findings of the study overall: CMV-specific TCR beta clonotypes restricted by HLA-C were the ones dominating the ex vivo response.

This sequence originates from a human donor in good health (CMV status not recorded). Some clones in this sample may be carry-over from other donors' samples. V usage is TRBV15 and J usage is TRBJ1-2; D is unresolved. Material: cultured PBMCs, obtained from culture after CMV antigen stimulation. DNA of the CDR3: TGTGCCACCAGCCAAGGGAAGAACTATGGCTACACCTTC. Encoded protein: CATSQGKNYGYTF.